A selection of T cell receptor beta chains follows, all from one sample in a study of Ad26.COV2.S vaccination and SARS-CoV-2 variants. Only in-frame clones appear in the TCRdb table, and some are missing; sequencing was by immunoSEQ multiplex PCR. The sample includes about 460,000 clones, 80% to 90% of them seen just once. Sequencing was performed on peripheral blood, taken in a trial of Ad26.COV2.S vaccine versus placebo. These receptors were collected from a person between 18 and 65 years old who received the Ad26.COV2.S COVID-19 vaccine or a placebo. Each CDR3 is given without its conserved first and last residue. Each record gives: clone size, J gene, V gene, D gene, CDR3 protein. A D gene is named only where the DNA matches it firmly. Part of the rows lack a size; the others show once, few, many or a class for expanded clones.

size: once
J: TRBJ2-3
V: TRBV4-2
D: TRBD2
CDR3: ASTLGVASGSSWDTQY

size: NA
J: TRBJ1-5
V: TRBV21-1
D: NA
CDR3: ASSKIPPQNTSNQPQH

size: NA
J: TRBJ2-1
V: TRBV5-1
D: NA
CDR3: ASSSLGGANEQF

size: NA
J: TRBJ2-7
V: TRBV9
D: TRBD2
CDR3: ASSPSSGGAYEQY

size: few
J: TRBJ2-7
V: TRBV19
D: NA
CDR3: ASSIRGTAYEQY

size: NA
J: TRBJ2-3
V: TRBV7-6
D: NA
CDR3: ASSSGTADTQY

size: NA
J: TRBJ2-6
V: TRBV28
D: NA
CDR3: ASSPDRSGANVLT

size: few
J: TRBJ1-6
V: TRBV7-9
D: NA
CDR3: ASRQPGGGGNSPLH

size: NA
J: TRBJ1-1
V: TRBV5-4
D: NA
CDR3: ASSLRRDIGKKGNTEAF

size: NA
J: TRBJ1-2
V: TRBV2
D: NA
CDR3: ASRRNYGYT

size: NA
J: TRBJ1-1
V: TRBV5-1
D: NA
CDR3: ASSSDRSSGTEAF

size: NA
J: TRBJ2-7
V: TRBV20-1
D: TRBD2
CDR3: SASRAGVSYEQY

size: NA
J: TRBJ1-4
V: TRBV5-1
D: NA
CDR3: ASSSGTFNEKLF

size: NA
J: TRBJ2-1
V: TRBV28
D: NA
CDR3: ASSPPGGRRYNEQF

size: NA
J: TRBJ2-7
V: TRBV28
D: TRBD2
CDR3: ASSLFGTSGLFEQY

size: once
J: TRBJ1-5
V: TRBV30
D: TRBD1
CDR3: AWTLGPNRGGRQPQH

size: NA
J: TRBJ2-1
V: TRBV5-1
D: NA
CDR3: ASSFGNSYNEQF

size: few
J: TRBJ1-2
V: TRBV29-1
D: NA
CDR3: SVGLGIRNGYT

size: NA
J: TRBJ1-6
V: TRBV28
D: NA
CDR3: ASRPINSPLH

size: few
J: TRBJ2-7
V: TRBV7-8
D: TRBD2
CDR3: ASREGTSGYEQY

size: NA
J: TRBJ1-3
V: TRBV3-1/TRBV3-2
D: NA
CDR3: ASSQEGPKASGNTIY

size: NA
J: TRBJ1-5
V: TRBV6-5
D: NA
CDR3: ASRSLRDSHQPQH

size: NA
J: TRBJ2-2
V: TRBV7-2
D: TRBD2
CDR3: ASSSGLAGAPGELF

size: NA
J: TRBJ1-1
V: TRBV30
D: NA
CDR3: AWRTGQNTEAF

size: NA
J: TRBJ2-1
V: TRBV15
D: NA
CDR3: ATSRAQGPYNEQF

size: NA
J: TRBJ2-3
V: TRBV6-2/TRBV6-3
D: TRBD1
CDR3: ASSYSYIGQGRQSDTQY

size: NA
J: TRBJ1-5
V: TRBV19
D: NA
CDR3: ASSRTEFTNQPQH

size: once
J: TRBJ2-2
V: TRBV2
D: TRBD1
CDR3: ASSEANRGRGELF

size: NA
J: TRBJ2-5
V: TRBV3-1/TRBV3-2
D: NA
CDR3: ASSQGGMTQY

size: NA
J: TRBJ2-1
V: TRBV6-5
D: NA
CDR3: ASSYRGQGPRDEQF

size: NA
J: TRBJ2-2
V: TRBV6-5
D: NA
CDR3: ASSYGLPTGELF

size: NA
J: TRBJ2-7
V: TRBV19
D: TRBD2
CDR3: ASSIGGLAGEQY

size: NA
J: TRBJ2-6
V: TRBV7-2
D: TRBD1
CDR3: ASRLGGQGPLLT

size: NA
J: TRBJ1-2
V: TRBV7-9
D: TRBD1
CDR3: ASSPPTGFHYGYT

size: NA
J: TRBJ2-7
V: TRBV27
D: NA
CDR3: ASSLQRGYEQY

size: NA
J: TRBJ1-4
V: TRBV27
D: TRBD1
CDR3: ASRMGQGVSSNEKLF

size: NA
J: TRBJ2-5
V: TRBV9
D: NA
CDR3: ASSSSGGTETQY

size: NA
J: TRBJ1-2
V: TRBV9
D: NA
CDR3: ASSVGTGGVYGYT

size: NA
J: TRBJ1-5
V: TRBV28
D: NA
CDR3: ASSGSTIPQH

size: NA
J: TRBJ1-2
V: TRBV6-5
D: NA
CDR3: ASRKVGVNYGYT

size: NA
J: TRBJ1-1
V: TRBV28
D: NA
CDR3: ASTGNTEAF

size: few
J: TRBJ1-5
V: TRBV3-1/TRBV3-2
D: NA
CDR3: ASSLGTENQPQH

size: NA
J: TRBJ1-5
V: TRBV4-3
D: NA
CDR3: ASSQDRVGQPQH

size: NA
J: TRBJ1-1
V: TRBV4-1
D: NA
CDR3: ASSQLVGTEAF

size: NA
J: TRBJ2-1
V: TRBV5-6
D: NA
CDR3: ASSLLGVSYNEQF

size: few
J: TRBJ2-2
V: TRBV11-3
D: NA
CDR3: ASSLDRAGELF

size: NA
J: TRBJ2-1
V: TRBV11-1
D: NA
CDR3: ASSLGNEQF

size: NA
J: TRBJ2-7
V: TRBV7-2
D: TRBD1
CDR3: ASSFSRGNYEQY

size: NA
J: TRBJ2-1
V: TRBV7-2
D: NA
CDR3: ASSLEVLARNEQF

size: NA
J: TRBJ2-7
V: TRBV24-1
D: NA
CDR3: ATTGREGVEQY

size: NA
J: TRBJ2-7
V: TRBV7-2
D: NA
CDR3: ASSLSPEEQY

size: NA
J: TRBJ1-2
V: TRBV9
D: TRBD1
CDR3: ASSATKTGGKISYT

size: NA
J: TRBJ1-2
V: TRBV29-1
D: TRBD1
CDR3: SVQRGQDQGGYT

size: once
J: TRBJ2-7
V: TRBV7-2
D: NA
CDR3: ASSSGPQLGRVEQY

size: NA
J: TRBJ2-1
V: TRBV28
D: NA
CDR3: ASSWAQAGTYNEQF

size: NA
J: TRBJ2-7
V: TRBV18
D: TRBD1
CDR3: ASSPSSGTGGLNEQY

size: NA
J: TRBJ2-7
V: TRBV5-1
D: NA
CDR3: ASSFGDSSYEQY

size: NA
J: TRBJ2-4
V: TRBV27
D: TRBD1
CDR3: ASSLLPPKNRDRKNIQY

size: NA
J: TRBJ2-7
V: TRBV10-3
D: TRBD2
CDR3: AISEPGLAGGYEQY